Detailed here is one T cell receptor beta chain. The source of the sample is a study of blood T cell repertoires in COVID-19. Overall study: Sites across the United States, Italy and Spain contributed samples from acute and convalescent COVID-19. T cells, B-cell-depleted T cells, or PBMCs supplied cDNA or gDNA.

The authors' processing: Reference gene primer amplification in the assay estimated nucleated cell counts. Clones were sequenced by immunoSEQ multiplex PCR, and TCRdb holds only the in-frame ones, with some missing. V and J calls and clone size come straight from that table; D and trimming were deduced from the DNA. The table shows under 60,000 clones, with around four fifths occurring only once. The sequence came from a human donor in a cohort sampled during active COVID-19. What was sequenced was peripheral blood.

The CDR3 nucleotides are TGTGCCAGCAGCTTAGCCAGACAGGGTCCGGAGACCCAGTACTTC. This gives the protein CASSLARQGPETQYF. This rearrangement joins TRBV7-2 to TRBJ2-5, with 7 bases aligning to TRBD1. This CDR3 region has 15 residues. CDR1 is SGHTA, CDR2 FQGNSA, per germline. V shed 0 bases and J 5 bases; nucleotides not matched to a gene: 6.